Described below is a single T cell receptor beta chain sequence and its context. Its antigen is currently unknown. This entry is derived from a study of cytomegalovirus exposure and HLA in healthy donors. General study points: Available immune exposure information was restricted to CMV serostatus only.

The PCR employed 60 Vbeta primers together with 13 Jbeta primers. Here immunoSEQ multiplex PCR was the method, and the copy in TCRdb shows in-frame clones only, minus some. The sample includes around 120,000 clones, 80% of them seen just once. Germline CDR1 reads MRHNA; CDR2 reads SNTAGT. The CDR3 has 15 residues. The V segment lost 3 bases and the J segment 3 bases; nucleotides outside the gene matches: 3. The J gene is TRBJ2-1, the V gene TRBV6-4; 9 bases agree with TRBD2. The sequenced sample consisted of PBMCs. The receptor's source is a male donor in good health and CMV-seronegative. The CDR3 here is CASSEGSGGYNEQFF. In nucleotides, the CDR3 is TGTGCCAGCAGTGAAGGTAGCGGGGGCTACAATGAGCAGTTCTTC.